These T cell receptor beta chains were read from a single sample in a study of T cells in localized non-small cell lung cancer. The repertoire was sequenced with immunoSEQ multiplex PCR; TCRdb's copy has only in-frame clones and lacks some. The data contain roughly 35,000 clones, approximately 90% of them seen just once; the ten biggest clones take up roughly 10%. The starting material was peripheral blood mononuclear cells, obtained before any cancer treatment. These receptors all come from a female donor over 55 with stage II lung adenocarcinoma. Both conserved end residues are part of each CDR3. The D gene is left open where the match is weak. The size of a clone is reported for some rows only, either as once, few or many, or as a class for expanded clones.

-,-,TRBV5-1,TRBJ2-1,CASSLVRGQNEQFF,TGCGCCAGCAGCTTGGTTCGGGGACAAAATGAGCAGTTCTTC
TRBD1,-,TRBV10-1,TRBJ2-7,CASTGTGGLDEQYF,TGCGCCAGCACCGGGACAGGGGGATTGGACGAGCAGTACTTC
-,once,TRBV5-6,TRBJ2-1,CASSLGLAVHNEQFF,TGTGCCAGCAGCTTGGGCCTAGCTGTACACAATGAGCAGTTCTTC
-,-,TRBV18,TRBJ2-3,CASSPPLRGDTQYF,TGTGCCAGCTCACCCCCTCTTAGGGGAGATACGCAGTATTTT
TRBD2,-,TRBV5-5,TRBJ2-7,CASSFLAGGPDEQYF,TGTGCCAGCAGTTTTCTAGCGGGAGGGCCGGACGAGCAGTACTTC
-,-,TRBV19,TRBJ2-2,CASSIGIGPTGELFF,TGTGCCAGTAGTATAGGTATAGGGCCCACCGGGGAGCTGTTTTTT
TRBD1,-,TRBV11-3,TRBJ2-2,CASSSGQGVGNTGELFF,TGTGCCAGCAGCTCAGGACAGGGAGTCGGAAACACCGGGGAGCTGTTTTTT
TRBD2,-,TRBV10-3,TRBJ2-5,CAISGLAGVGETQYF,TGTGCCATCAGTGGTTTAGCGGGAGTGGGAGAGACCCAGTACTTC
TRBD2,-,TRBV18,TRBJ2-7,CASSTSGGGSYEQYF,TGTGCCAGCTCAACCTCTGGCGGGGGCTCCTACGAGCAGTACTTC
-,-,TRBV28,TRBJ2-5,CASSFGSGPNHWETQYF,TGTGCCAGCAGTTTTGGGAGCGGGCCAAATCACTGGGAGACCCAGTACTTC
-,-,TRBV9,TRBJ1-5,CASSVGSNQPQHF,TGTGCCAGCAGCGTAGGGAGCAATCAGCCCCAGCATTTT
-,-,TRBV19,TRBJ1-2,CASSIDARPSTF,TGTGCCAGTAGTATAGATGCCCGCCCCTCCACCTTC
TRBD1,-,TRBV6-5,TRBJ1-4,CASTARGLFREKLFF,TGTGCCAGCACCGCGAGGGGGCTCTTTCGCGAAAAACTGTTTTTT
TRBD1,once,TRBV29-1,TRBJ2-7,CSVEDRRTGDEQYF,TGCAGCGTTGAAGATCGCCGGACAGGGGACGAGCAGTACTTC
TRBD1,once,TRBV7-8,TRBJ2-7,CASSLGGQSSYEQYF,TGTGCCAGCAGCTTAGGGGGACAGAGCTCCTACGAGCAGTACTTC
-,-,TRBV9,TRBJ1-4,CASSVEATNEKLFF,TGTGCCAGCAGCGTAGAAGCGACTAATGAAAAACTGTTTTTT
TRBD1,-,TRBV27,TRBJ2-3,CASSLTGTGASTDTQYF,TGTGCCAGCAGTTTAACCGGGACAGGGGCAAGCACAGATACGCAGTATTTT
-,-,TRBV5-6,TRBJ2-1,CASSLRGIYNEQFF,TGTGCCAGCAGCTTGAGAGGGATATACAATGAGCAGTTCTTC
-,-,TRBV28,TRBJ2-3,CASSWASADTQYF,TGTGCCAGCAGTTGGGCTAGCGCAGATACGCAGTATTTT
-,-,TRBV11-2,TRBJ2-5,CASSLGPKETQYF,TGTGCCAGCAGCTTAGGCCCGAAAGAGACCCAGTACTTC
-,-,TRBV4-3,TRBJ2-7,CASSHVPIQGGSEQYF,TGCGCCAGCAGCCACGTCCCCATCCAGGGGGGCAGCGAGCAGTACTTC
TRBD1,-,TRBV19,TRBJ1-5,CASRQTGVPQPQHF,TGTGCCAGTAGACAAACAGGGGTGCCCCAGCCCCAGCATTTT
-,-,TRBV20-1,TRBJ2-7,CSAREQYEQYF,TGCAGTGCTAGAGAACAGTACGAGCAGTACTTC
TRBD2,-,TRBV4-3,TRBJ2-1,CASSAASGGPLLF,TGCGCCAGCAGCGCGGCTAGCGGGGGCCCTTTGCTCTTC
-,few,TRBV9,TRBJ1-1,CASSRKTNTEAFF,TGTGCCAGCAGCAGAAAGACGAACACTGAAGCTTTCTTT
TRBD1,-,TRBV5-1,TRBJ2-3,CASSRPGGEGDTQYF,TGCGCCAGCAGCCGACCAGGGGGCGAAGGAGATACGCAGTATTTT
TRBD1,once,TRBV7-9,TRBJ2-1,CASSPRQGAGIF,TGTGCCAGCAGCCCCCGGCAGGGGGCCGGGATCTTC
TRBD1,-,TRBV4-3,TRBJ2-3,CASTPSRGRTQYF,TGCGCCAGCACTCCTTCCAGGGGGCGTACGCAGTATTTT
-,-,TRBV10-3,TRBJ1-2,CAISESMGTNYGYTF,TGTGCCATCAGTGAGTCGATGGGGACTAACTATGGCTACACCTTC
-,few,TRBV4-1,TRBJ1-3,CASSPSGLGGSSGNTIYF,TGCGCCAGCAGCCCCTCTGGGTTAGGGGGGAGCTCTGGAAACACCATATATTTT
-,-,TRBV11-2,TRBJ1-4,CASSSPGSTNEKLFF,TGTGCCAGCAGCTCGCCGGGGTCCACTAATGAAAAACTGTTTTTT
TRBD2,-,TRBV18,TRBJ2-5,CASSPNAGRARETQYF,TGTGCCAGCTCACCGAACGCAGGGAGGGCCCGCGAGACCCAGTACTTC
TRBD1,-,TRBV7-8,TRBJ1-2,CASSSYRGGGGYTF,TGTGCCAGCAGCTCATACAGGGGCGGAGGGGGCTACACCTTC
-,few,TRBV28,TRBJ1-1,CASSLPSTGPGAFF,TGTGCCAGCAGTTTGCCTTCCACAGGACCCGGAGCTTTCTTT
-,-,TRBV25-1,TRBJ1-1,CASSHREYTEAFF,TGTGCCAGCAGCCACAGGGAGTACACTGAAGCTTTCTTT
-,-,TRBV14,TRBJ2-3,CASRRTGNTQYF,TGTGCCAGCCGACGGACCGGCAATACGCAGTATTTT
-,-,TRBV7-9,TRBJ2-1,CASSLGGYEQFF,TGTGCCAGCAGCTTAGGGGGCTATGAGCAGTTCTTC
TRBD1,-,TRBV7-9,TRBJ1-6,CASSVEGASPLHF,TGTGCCAGCAGCGTCGAGGGGGCTTCACCCCTCCACTTT
-,-,TRBV29-1,TRBJ1-5,CSVRSGGGPQHF,TGCAGCGTTCGAAGCGGGGGAGGCCCCCAGCATTTT
TRBD1,-,TRBV27,TRBJ1-1,CASSFSPGTGVEAFF,TGTGCCAGCAGTTTCTCCCCCGGGACAGGGGTTGAAGCTTTCTTT
-,-,TRBV11-2,TRBJ2-5,CASSLGTRVQETQYF,TGTGCCAGCAGCTTAGGAACCAGGGTCCAAGAGACCCAGTACTTC
-,-,TRBV7-9,TRBJ1-2,CASSSRDTLLGYGYTF,TGTGCCAGCAGCTCGCGGGACACTCTTTTGGGATATGGCTACACCTTC
-,-,TRBV29-1,TRBJ1-1,CSVRGIRTEAFF,TGCAGCGTTCGTGGGATACGGACTGAAGCTTTCTTT
-,-,TRBV11-3,TRBJ2-1,CASSLGGISYNEQFF,TGTGCCAGCAGCTTAGGGGGTATCTCCTACAATGAGCAGTTCTTC
-,-,TRBV9,TRBJ2-2,CASSAGVTGELFF,TGTGCCAGCAGCGCAGGCGTTACCGGGGAGCTGTTTTTT
-,-,TRBV30,TRBJ2-5,CAWRVGQTQYF,TGTGCCTGGAGAGTTGGTCAGACCCAGTACTTC
-,-,TRBV7-2,TRBJ2-6,CASSPTGHLLSGANVLTF,TGTGCCAGCAGCCCAACGGGACATCTCCTCTCTGGGGCCAACGTCCTGACTTTC
-,-,TRBV10-3,TRBJ2-3,CAISYLGGGNTDTQYF,TGTGCCATCAGTTATTTGGGGGGAGGAAATACAGATACGCAGTATTTT
-,few,TRBV4-2,TRBJ1-2,CASSQGKDMTYGYTF,TGTGCCAGCAGCCAAGGGAAGGACATGACCTATGGCTACACCTTC
TRBD2,-,TRBV9,TRBJ2-3,CASSARLAGTDTQYF,TGTGCCAGCAGCGCCCGACTAGCGGGAACAGATACGCAGTATTTT
-,-,TRBV11-2,TRBJ2-7,CASSVGEAGEQYF,TGTGCCAGCAGCGTTGGTGAAGCCGGCGAGCAGTACTTC
-,-,TRBV9,TRBJ2-2,CASSVAAGHTGELFF,TGTGCCAGCAGCGTAGCGGCAGGGCACACCGGGGAGCTGTTTTTT
-,-,TRBV4-3,TRBJ2-7,CASSPTGVSGGYEQYF,TGCGCCAGCAGCCCGACCGGGGTAAGTGGAGGCTACGAGCAGTACTTC
-,-,TRBV7-9,TRBJ1-5,CASSLKGNQPQHF,TGTGCCAGCAGCTTAAAGGGGAACCAGCCCCAGCATTTT